The 22 T cell receptor beta chains below all came from one sample that was sequenced in a study of T cells expressing NK-cell markers. After re-calling the 5' RACE reads, TCRdb lists one entry per CDR3 protein, DNA absent. The sample includes 550,000 or so distinct CDR3 sequences. Sequenced sample: blood T cells: a sorted CD56 or NKG2C T cell subset, CD4+ or CD8+ T cells, or bulk PBMC T cells (not recorded which). Receptors were obtained from a man between 18 and 35 years old in good health.

The chain recombines TRBV6-5 with TRBJ2-5; the TCRdb D gene call, TRBD1, has no DNA to confirm it. CDR1 is MNHEY, CDR2 SVGAGI, per germline. The length of the CDR3 is 15 residues. The CDR3 sequence is CASSYQGKRQETQYF.

The V and J genes are TRBV20-1 and TRBJ2-3; TCRdb designates TRBD1, a call that cannot be tested without DNA. CDR1 and CDR2 (germline): DFQATT, SNEGSKA (reference sequence). CDR3 length equals 16 residues. The CDR3 here is CSASLSVPSITDTQYF.

This rearrangement joins TRBV27 to TRBJ2-3; absent DNA, TCRdb's TRBD1 call cannot be checked. Germline V gene lookup returns CDR1 MNHEY and CDR2 SMNVEV (reference sequence). The CDR3 covers 17 residues. This CDR3 reads CASSFSVWRGSPDTQYF.

The V gene is TRBV20-1, the J gene TRBJ1-6. This CDR3 comprises 14 residues. Germline assignment: CDR1 DFQATT and CDR2 SNEGSKA (reference sequence). Here the CDR3 reads CSARTLATNSPLHF.

The V gene is TRBV11-3, the J gene TRBJ2-3; as DNA is missing, the TRBD1 call by TCRdb cannot be tested. Germline V gene data show CDR1 as SGHNT and CDR2 as YENEEA. CDR3 length: 15 amino acids. The chain's CDR3 is CASSSAETGGDTQYF.

This chain links TRBV5-1 with TRBJ2-7; with no DNA, the TCRdb D assignment of TRBD1 cannot be verified. The CDR3 runs 18 residues. The germline V gene has CDR1 SGHRS and CDR2 YFSETQ. The chain's CDR3 is CASSSARGRDDIPYEQYF.

The V call is TRBV6-1, the J call TRBJ2-2; lacking DNA, the TRBD2 call made by TCRdb goes unchecked. CDR1 MNHNS and CDR2 SASEGT come from the germline V gene. This CDR3 contains 14 residues. CDR3 amino acids: CAALSRGSGGELFF.

The chain couples TRBV24-1 to TRBJ2-3; as DNA is missing, the TRBD2 call by TCRdb cannot be tested. The length of the CDR3 is 14 residues. Germline CDR1 and CDR2: KGHDR and SFDVKD. Here the CDR3 reads CATSDLPSPDTQYF.

The genes are TRBV4-2 and TRBJ1-1; TCRdb names TRBD1, which stays unverified in the absence of DNA. The CDR3 is made up of 15 amino acids. The germline V gene encodes CDR1 LGHNA and CDR2 YNFKEQ. The CDR3: CASSQDPGVGTEAFF.

The CDR3 spells CASSYKGGKLFF. This sequence joins TRBV28 and TRBJ1-4; with no DNA, the TCRdb D assignment of TRBD1 cannot be verified. CDR3 length: 12 amino acids. Per germline, CDR1 MDHEN and CDR2 SYDVKM. Variable domain in full (rest from reference TRBV28 and TRBJ1-4): DVKVTQSSRYLVKRTGEKVFLECVQDMDHENMFWYRQDPGLGLRLIYFSYDVKMKEKGDIPEGYSVSREKKERFSLILESASTNQTSMYLCASSYKGGKLFFGSGTQLSVL.

The V call is TRBV20-1, the J call TRBJ2-3; as DNA is missing, the TRBD1 call by TCRdb cannot be tested. Germline V gives CDR1 DFQATT, CDR2 SNEGSKA (reference sequence). This CDR3 spans 17 amino acids. CDR3 region: CSARDFFQGGTTDTQYF.

This chain links TRBV27 with TRBJ1-1; TCRdb selects TRBD1, and the lack of DNA leaves this call unchecked. This CDR3 contains 15 residues. Looked up from germline, CDR1 is MNHEY and CDR2 is SMNVEV (reference sequence). This chain's CDR3 is CASSPGFFPGTEAFF.

This CDR3 reads CASSQGDRGVTIQYF. V usage is TRBV4-3 and J usage is TRBJ2-4; TCRdb gives TRBD1 as the D gene, but with no DNA this cannot be confirmed. In germline, CDR1 is LGHNA, CDR2 YSLEER. This CDR3 region has 15 residues.

The chain couples TRBV11-2 to TRBJ1-1. Germline loops: CDR1 SGHAT, CDR2 FQNNGV. CDR3 length: 12 amino acids. This CDR3 reads CASRALFTEAFF.

The gene calls are TRBV11-2 and TRBJ1-5; TCRdb's D call of TRBD1 is untestable without DNA. The CDR3 runs 15 residues. CDR1 and CDR2 (germline): SGHAT, FQNNGV. This CDR3 is CASSLVDSPNQPQHF.

V and J are TRBV2 and TRBJ2-7; TCRdb's assignment of TRBD2 cannot be checked, as there is no DNA. The germline CDR1 and CDR2 sequences are SNHLY and FYNNEI. This CDR3 comprises 15 residues. CDR3 residues: CASSEATSGSREQYF. Complete variable domain (other parts from reference TRBV2 and TRBJ2-7): EPEVTQTPSHQVTQMGQEVILRCVPISNHLYFYWYRQILGQKVEFLVSFYNNEISEKSEIFDDQFSVERPDGSNFTLKIRSTKLEDSAMYFCASSEATSGSREQYFGPGTRLTVT.

This chain uses TRBV20-1 with TRBJ2-1; no DNA is available, so the TRBD1 call from TCRdb remains unchecked. Germline CDR1 is DFQATT and CDR2 is SNEGSKA (reference sequence). This CDR3 has 17 amino acids. Here the CDR3 reads CSASTLTLRGSYNEQFF.

The rearrangement links TRBV6-2 or TRBV6-3 to TRBJ2-2; TCRdb calls TRBD1, which cannot be checked without DNA. This CDR3 region has 12 residues. Per the germline V gene, CDR1 is MNHEY and CDR2 is SVGEGT. The CDR3 loop reads CASSLPGGELFF.

The rearrangement joins TRBV12-5 to TRBJ1-5; TCRdb calls TRBD1, which cannot be checked without DNA. Germline V gives CDR1 LGHNT, CDR2 FRNRAP. The length of the CDR3 is 12 residues. The CDR3 protein is CASGRGGKPQHF.

This chain uses TRBV4-3 with TRBJ2-7; the D call from TCRdb, TRBD1, cannot be confirmed without DNA. The CDR3 is 13 amino acids. Looked up from germline, CDR1 is LGHNA and CDR2 is YSLEER. CDR3 protein: CASSQDGGTEQYF.

The chain is built from TRBV29-1 and TRBJ2-7; TCRdb reports TRBD1, a call that lacks DNA to check it against. There are 12 residues in the CDR3. Germline CDR1 SQVTM, CDR2 ANQGSEA. CDR3 in amino acids: CSAGTAAREQYF.

The CDR3: CASSTASADYNEQFF. The gene calls are TRBV5-1 and TRBJ2-1; TCRdb returns TRBD2, unconfirmable since there is no DNA. There are 15 residues in the CDR3. Looked up from germline, CDR1 is SGHRS and CDR2 is YFSETQ.